This T cell receptor beta chain was captured by sequencing in a study of cytomegalovirus exposure and HLA in healthy donors. Trimming took 9 bases from V and 4 from J; bases not matched to a gene: 9. CDR1 and CDR2 from the germline V gene are PRHDT and FYEKMQ (reference sequence). The CDR3 runs to 17 residues. This PCR relied on a set of 60 Vbeta primers and 13 Jbeta primers. TCRdb keeps only in-frame clones here, not all; method: immunoSEQ multiplex PCR. The table has roughly 100,000 clones, under 80% seen once. Of note for this clone: The same CDR3 arises from other DNA sequences in this sample as well.

The sequencing sample was made of PBMCs. The TCR sequence derives from a man aged 35 to 55 in good health and CMV-seronegative. V gene TRBV13 combines with J gene TRBJ2-1; 16 bases match TRBD2. CDR3 loop: CASSRGLAGGPYNEQFF. The CDR3 nucleotides read TGTGCCAGTAGCCGGGGACTAGCGGGGGGGCCTTACAATGAGCAGTTCTTC.